The T cell receptor beta chain under discussion was sequenced for a study of healthy donors' naive CD4 and CD8 T cells. Overall study results and limits: CDR3 charge plus V and J genes appeared to account for around 12% of CD4/CD8 variance.

A linear amplification protocol produced the TCR libraries from about 510 ng of total RNA. MiXCR, run by TCRdb on the reads, gives a single entry per CDR3 protein. The sample yields 150,000 to 200,000 distinct CDR3 sequences, nearly 75% seen once. CDR1 is GTSNPN, CDR2 SVGIG, per germline (reference sequence). The CDR3 runs to 14 residues. J gave up 3 bases and V 2 bases, and 3 bases lay outside the gene matches. Note on this clonotype: Its cognate antigen is unknown.

This sequence was found in a pool of human donors in good health; the sample pools cells from several healthy donors. V gene TRBV30 combines with J gene TRBJ2-7; 11 bases agree with TRBD1. Material: naive CD4+ and CD8+ T cells sorted from blood, pooled from several donors. The CDR3 loop is CAWSPGTGGYEQYF. CDR3 coding DNA: TGTGCCTGGAGTCCCGGGACAGGGGGCTACGAGCAGTACTTC.